These 13 T cell receptor beta chains share one sample of origin, sequenced in a study of blood T cells in healthy people across ages. Through a sample-barcoded 5' primer and a J-beta primer mix, a second PCR was run for roughly 7 to 11 cycles. TCRdb independently ran MiXCR on the 5' RACE reads; one entry per CDR3 protein. The data hold around 970,000 distinct CDR3 sequences, with roughly 51% observed a single time. The sample comprised blood. These receptor sequences come from a woman in her sixties in good health.

In this sample, this clonotype turned up a few times. V usage is TRBV2 and J usage is TRBJ2-3, with 9 bases identical to TRBD2. CDR3 length equals 13 residues. Looked up from germline, CDR1 is SNHLY and CDR2 is FYNNEI. V trimming: 3 bases; J trimming: 11 bases; junction bases outside the gene matches: 6. Here the CDR3 DNA reads TGTGCCAGCAGTGAGGTTAGCGGGAGTATGCAGTATTTT. It yields the protein CASSEVSGSMQYF. The variable domain in full, with the rest retrieved from reference TRBV2 and TRBJ2-3, is EPEVTQTPSHQVTQMGQEVILRCVPISNHLYFYWYRQILGQKVEFLVSFYNNEISEKSEIFDDQFSVERPDGSNFTLKIRSTKLEDSAMYFCASSEVSGSMQYFGPGTRLTVL.

The CDR3 DNA is TGTGCCAGCAGCCCCCCTCCGGGACAGTATAGGCTTAGTGGTTACACCTTC. Protein product: CASSPPPGQYRLSGYTF. This chain connects TRBV11-2 to TRBJ1-2; 7 nucleotides match TRBD1. The CDR3 loop spans 17 amino acids. Unmatched junction bases numbered 23, after V lost 5 bases and J lost 11 bases. Germline CDR1 reads SGHAT; CDR2 reads FQNNGV.

The chain employs TRBV20-1 and TRBJ2-3, with 7 bases identical to TRBD2. Looked up from germline, CDR1 is DFQATT and CDR2 is SNEGSKA (reference sequence). Germline trimming cut 5 bases from V and 0 bases from J; bases unmatched to any gene: 8. The CDR3 loop spans 15 amino acids. The CDR3 loop reads CSAYPLAISTDTQYF. CDR3 in DNA: TGCAGTGCTTACCCACTAGCGATAAGCACAGATACGCAGTATTTT.

The sample holds a few counts of this clonotype. The rearrangement joins TRBV20-1 to TRBJ1-5, with TRBD1 as a possible D gene (6 bases). Germline values: CDR1 DFQATT, CDR2 SNEGSKA (reference sequence). This CDR3 has 13 residues. The V end was cut by 1 base, the J end by 4 bases, with 8 bases between. CDR3 sequence: CSARVDRNQPQHF. CDR3 sequence (DNA): TGCAGTGCTAGAGTCGACAGGAATCAGCCCCAGCATTTT.

This clonotype came up a few times. The chain uses TRBV4-2 and TRBJ2-5, with D tentatively TRBD1 or TRBD2 (5 bases each). CDR3 length: 16 residues. The germline V gene has CDR1 LGHNA and CDR2 YNFKEQ. V dropped 1 base and J dropped 4 bases, with 16 bases sitting between them. The CDR3 loop reads CASSQAGRRDAETQYF. The CDR3 DNA is TGTGCCAGCAGCCAAGCAGGGCGTCGGGACGCAGAGACCCAGTACTTC.

The genes are TRBV7-2 and TRBJ2-6; maybe TRBD1 (6 bases). Germline loops: CDR1 SGHTA, CDR2 FQGNSA. This CDR3 has 16 amino acids. Deletions cut 3 bases from V and 2 bases from J, with 11 bases between. The CDR3 nucleotides read TGTGCCAGCAGCTTGGCGACAGGCCCTGGGGCCAACGTCCTGACTTTC. It translates to CASSLATGPGANVLTF. The entire variable domain, with the rest obtained from reference TRBV7-2 and TRBJ2-6, is as follows: GAGVSQSPSNKVTEKGKDVELRCDPISGHTALYWYRQSLGQGLEFLIYFQGNSAPDKSGLPSDRFSAERTGGSVSTLTIQRTQQEDSAVYLCASSLATGPGANVLTFGAGSRLTVL.

This clonotype was observed a handful of times. The chain employs TRBV4-1 and TRBJ1-2, with TRBD1 matching 9 bases. The V gene's germline CDR1 is MGHRA and CDR2 YSYEKL. Germline trimming cut 2 bases from V and 4 bases from J; bases unmatched to any gene: 5. The length of the CDR3 is 15 residues. The CDR3 coding sequence is TGCGCCAGCAGCCAACCTACAGGGGGCAGCTATGGCTACACCTTC. Amino acid sequence: CASSQPTGGSYGYTF.

The J gene is TRBJ2-6, the V gene TRBV9; no clear D. The germline V and J ends were trimmed by 0 bases and 3 bases, with 10 bases remaining between them. This CDR3 region has 16 residues. Germline V gene lookup returns CDR1 SGDLS and CDR2 YYNGEE. CDR3 amino acids: CASSVAGRGGANVLTF. The CDR3 nucleotides are TGTGCCAGCAGCGTAGCGGGCAGAGGTGGGGCCAACGTCCTGACTTTC.

The V and J genes are TRBV6-6 and TRBJ1-1, with a weak D call TRBD1 (5 bases). V was pared by 5 bases and J by 1 base, with 8 bases between. CDR3 size: 13 residues. Germline V gene data show CDR1 as MNHNY and CDR2 as SVGAGI (reference sequence). CDR3: CASSGDQNTEAFF. The DNA for the CDR3 is TGTGCCAGCAGTGGGGACCAGAACACTGAAGCTTTCTTT.

The chain is built from TRBV20-1 and TRBJ2-5; 10 bases match TRBD2. Looked up from germline, CDR1 is DFQATT and CDR2 is SNEGSKA (reference sequence). This CDR3 contains 14 residues. The V gene end was trimmed by 6 bases and the J gene end by 11 bases; junction bases not matched to a gene: 15. Here the CDR3 DNA reads TGCAGTGCCACTTATGGGACTAGCGCGAATGAGCAGTACTTC. It is translated as CSATYGTSANEQYF.

This clonotype showed up just a few times. The V and J genes are TRBV28 and TRBJ1-2, with a possible D match to TRBD1 (6 bases). Trimming took 10 bases from V and 0 from J, leaving 9 bases between them. This CDR3 spans 12 amino acids. Germline CDR1 is MDHEN and CDR2 is SYDVKM. The CDR3 nucleotides read TGTGCCATCACAGGGTCTAACTATGGCTACACCTTC. Translating gives CAITGSNYGYTF.

The count of this clonotype is one. The V gene is TRBV20-1, the J gene TRBJ1-2; the D gene is possibly TRBD1 (6 bases). V lost 0 bases and J 6 bases, leaving 17 bases between the germline ends. The CDR3 covers 15 residues. The germline V gene has CDR1 DFQATT and CDR2 SNEGSKA (reference sequence). CDR3 bases: TGCAGTGCTAGAGATTCTTACAGGGATCTTGATGGCTACACCTTC. Translating it yields CSARDSYRDLDGYTF.

This sequence joins TRBV3-1 and TRBJ1-2; TRBD1 matches 8 bases. V was clipped by 6 bases and J by 5 bases; unmatched bases: 5. The CDR3 has 13 amino acids. From germline, CDR1 is LGHDT and CDR2 YNNKEL (reference sequence). DNA of the CDR3: TGTGCCAGCAGGACGACAGGGGTATATGGCTACACCTTC. This sequence encodes CASRTTGVYGYTF.